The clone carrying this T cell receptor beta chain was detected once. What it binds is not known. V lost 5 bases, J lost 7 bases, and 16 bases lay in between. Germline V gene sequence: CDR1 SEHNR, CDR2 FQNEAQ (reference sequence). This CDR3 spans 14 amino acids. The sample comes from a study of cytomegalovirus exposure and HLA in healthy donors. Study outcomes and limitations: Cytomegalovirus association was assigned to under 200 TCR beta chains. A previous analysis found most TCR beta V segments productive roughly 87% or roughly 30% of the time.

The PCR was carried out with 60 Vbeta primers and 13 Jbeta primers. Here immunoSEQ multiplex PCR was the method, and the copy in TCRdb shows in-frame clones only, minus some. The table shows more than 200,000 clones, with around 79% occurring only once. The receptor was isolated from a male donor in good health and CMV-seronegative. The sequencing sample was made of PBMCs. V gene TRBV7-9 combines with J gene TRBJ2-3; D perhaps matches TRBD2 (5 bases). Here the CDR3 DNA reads TGTGCCAGCAGCCCTTGGGAGAACAGAAATACGCAGTATTTT. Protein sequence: CASSPWENRNTQYF.